This T cell receptor beta chain was identified in a study of T cell repertoires in cytomegalovirus infection. TCRdb itself ran the reads through MiXCR, one entry per CDR3 protein. The sample holds about 76,000 distinct CDR3 sequences, approximately 3.7% seen once. This clonotype was observed at least ten times. The material sequenced was PBMCs. This receptor was obtained from a human donor in good health (CMV status not recorded). Some clones in this sample may be carry-over from other donors' samples.

Here the CDR3 reads CASGRQGSKNIQYF. CDR3 DNA: TGTGCCAGCGGTAGACAGGGATCCAAAAACATTCAGTACTTC. The genes are TRBV28 and TRBJ2-4; 7 nucleotides match TRBD1. Looked up from germline, CDR1 is MDHEN and CDR2 is SYDVKM. Germline trimming cut 8 bases from V and 2 bases from J; bases unmatched to any gene: 6. The CDR3 has 14 residues.